This T cell receptor beta chain was observed in a study of technical replicates of blood from a handful of donors. Germline CDR1 is SGHAT and CDR2 is FQNNGV. The length of the CDR3 is 16 residues. V lost 6 bases to trimming and J lost 0 bases, with 17 bases between them. The repertoire was sequenced with immunoSEQ multiplex PCR; TCRdb's copy has only in-frame clones and lacks some. The data contain tens of thousands of clones, approximately 96% of them seen just once; the ten biggest clones take up around 0.37%. The sequence was collected from a human donor in good health. V and J are TRBV11-2 and TRBJ1-2; D is undetermined. Source material: T cells isolated from PBMCs. For the CDR3, the DNA is TGTGCCAGCAGACCCCTTGGAGTATACTCTAACTATGGCTACACCTTC. Its protein product is CASRPLGVYSNYGYTF.